This is a list of T cell receptor beta chains from one sample in a study of tumor and adjacent non-tumor tissue in lung cancer. TCRdb fed the multiplex PCR reads into MiXCR, producing one record per CDR3 protein. Of 120,000 or so distinct CDR3 sequences in the sample, 66% were seen once. Sequencing was carried out using lung tumor tissue. These receptors were taken from a man aged 30 to 45 with non-small cell lung cancer. Both conserved end residues are part of each CDR3. The D gene is left open where the match is weak. Part of the rows lack a size; the others show once, few, many or a class for expanded clones.

v_gene	abundance	d_gene	j_gene	CDR3aa	CDR3nt
TRBV4-1	many	TRBD2	TRBJ2-3	CASSQDPSGSFTQYF	TGCGCCAGCAGCCAAGATCCTAGCGGGAGTTTTACGCAGTATTTT
TRBV24-1	-	TRBD2	TRBJ2-2	CATSDWREYTGELFF	TGTGCCACCAGTGATTGGCGGGAGTACACCGGGGAGCTGTTTTTT
TRBV19	-	-	TRBJ2-5	CASSIPGRGQETQYF	TGTGCCAGTAGTATACCTGGGAGAGGCCAAGAGACCCAGTACTTC
TRBV4-2	-	-	TRBJ2-7	CASSPEAGRRSSYEQYF	TGTGCTAGCAGCCCCGAGGCAGGCAGGAGGAGCTCCTACGAGCAGTACTTC
TRBV4-1	-	TRBD1	TRBJ2-7	CASCQGQGAGEQYF	TGCGCCAGCTGCCAAGGTCAGGGGGCTGGGGAGCAATACTTC
TRBV5-4	-	-	TRBJ2-7	CASSWGIGLSYEQYF	TGTGCCAGCAGCTGGGGGATAGGCCTCTCCTACGAGCAGTATTTC
TRBV6-5	-	-	TRBJ1-1	CASSPQISTEAFF	TGTGCCAGCAGTCCACAAATCTCAACTGAAGCTTTCTTT
TRBV11-3	medium-sized	TRBD1	TRBJ2-2	CASSLLYGDSPTGELFF	TGTGCCAGCAGCTTATTATACGGGGACAGCCCTACCGGGGAGCTGTTTTTT
TRBV12-3/TRBV12-4	-	-	TRBJ1-1	CASSLLSFGRESAKAFF	TGTGCCAGCAGTTTATTGAGTTTCGGCAGGGAAAGTGCTAAAGCTTTCTTT
TRBV6-6	-	TRBD2	TRBJ2-7	CATTGGGLEQYF	TGTGCCACCACGGGGGGGGGGCTCGAGCAATACTTC
TRBV6-5	-	-	TRBJ2-5	CASTLGGRGETRYF	TGTGCCAGCACTCTGGGCGGCAGGGGGGAGACCCGGTACTTC
TRBV20-1	-	-	TRBJ2-7	CSARSRQGIGYEQYF	TGCAGTGCTAGAAGCCGTCAGGGGATCGGTTACGAGCAGTACTTC
TRBV20-1	once	-	TRBJ2-7	CSVGRQGGYEQYF	TGCAGTGTCGGACGGCAGGGGGGATACGAGCAGTACTTC
TRBV6-6	many	TRBD2	TRBJ2-1	CASSIAGGQFF	TGTGCCAGCAGCATAGCGGGGGGGCAGTTCTTC
TRBV4-3	many	TRBD1	TRBJ1-1	CASSRGQGSTEAFF	TGCGCCAGCAGCCGAGGACAGGGGAGCACTGAAGCTTTCTTT
TRBV10-2	many	TRBD2	TRBJ2-2	CASKGGRTGELFF	TGCGCCAGCAAAGGCGGGAGGACCGGGGAGCTGTTTTTT
TRBV6-5	many	TRBD1	TRBJ1-2	CASSKGAKNYGYTF	TGTGCCAGCAGTAAGGGGGCCAAGAACTATGGCTACACCTTC
TRBV12-3/TRBV12-4	few	TRBD2	TRBJ2-3	CASSFGGGPEDTQYF	TGTGCCAGCAGTTTTGGCGGGGGGCCGGAAGATACGCAGTATTTT
TRBV12-3/TRBV12-4	many	-	TRBJ1-2	CASSSWAGHYGYTF	TGTGCCAGCAGCTCGTGGGCGGGACATTATGGCTACACCTTC
TRBV11-1	once	-	TRBJ2-7	CVSSLRLPDRFLSYEQYF	TGTGTCAGTAGCTTAAGGCTACCAGACAGGTTTCTCTCCTACGAGCAGTACTTC